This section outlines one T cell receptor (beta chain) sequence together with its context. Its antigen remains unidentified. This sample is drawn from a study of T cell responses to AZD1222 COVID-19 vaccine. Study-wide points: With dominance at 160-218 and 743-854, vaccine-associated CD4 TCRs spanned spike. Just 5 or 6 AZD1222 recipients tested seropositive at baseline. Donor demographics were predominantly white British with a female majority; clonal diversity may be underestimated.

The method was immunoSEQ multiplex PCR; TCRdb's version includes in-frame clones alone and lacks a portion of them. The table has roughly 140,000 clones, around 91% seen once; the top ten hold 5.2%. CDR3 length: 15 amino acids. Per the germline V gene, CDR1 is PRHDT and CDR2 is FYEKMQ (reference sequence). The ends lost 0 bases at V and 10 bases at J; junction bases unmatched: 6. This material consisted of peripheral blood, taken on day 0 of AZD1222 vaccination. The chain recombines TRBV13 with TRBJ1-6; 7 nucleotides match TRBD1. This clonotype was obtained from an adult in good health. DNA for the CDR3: TGTGCCAGCAGCTTAGGCGAGGGGGCGCAATCACCCCTCCACTTT. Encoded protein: CASSLGEGAQSPLHF. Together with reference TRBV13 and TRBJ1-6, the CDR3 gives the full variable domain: AAGVIQSPRHLIKEKRETATLKCYPIPRHDTVYWYQQGPGQDPQFLISFYEKMQSDKGSIPDRFSAQQFSDYHSELNMSSLELGDSALYFCASSLGEGAQSPLHFGNGTRLTVT.